What follows are 12 T cell receptor beta chains derived from one specimen sequenced in a study of cytomegalovirus exposure and HLA in healthy donors. Repertoires were generated with immunoSEQ multiplex PCR, while TCRdb's copy carries only in-frame clones and drops some. The table has 100,000 to 150,000 clones, around 94% seen once. The sample comprised PBMCs. The receptors here all came from a woman younger than 30 in good health and CMV-seronegative.

The table lists this clone with a count of one. The rearrangement uses TRBV6-5 and TRBJ2-1; 10 nucleotides align to TRBD2. With 0 bases clipped from V and 7 bases from J, the junction kept 3 bases outside the gene matches. Germline-derived CDR1 and CDR2 are MNHEY and SVGAGI. This CDR3 comprises 15 residues. CDR3: CASSYSAGGRNEQFF. CDR3 coding DNA: TGTGCCAGCAGTTACTCAGCGGGGGGGCGGAATGAGCAGTTCTTC.

This sequence joins TRBV6-5 and TRBJ1-3, with 7 bases identical to TRBD1. The junction had 10 bases not matched to a gene; V was cut back by 3 bases and J by 8 bases. The CDR3 spans 15 residues. From germline, CDR1 is MNHEY and CDR2 SVGAGI. CDR3 protein: CASSYRGPGADTIYF. CDR3 nucleotide sequence: TGTGCCAGCAGTTATAGGGGGCCAGGGGCGGACACCATATATTTT.

This clone was detected only once. The chain combines TRBV9 with TRBJ1-2; a weak D match, TRBD1 (5 bases). This CDR3 is built from 16 residues. V was clipped by 0 bases and J by 8 bases, with 20 bases between them. Germline V lookup: CDR1 SGDLS, CDR2 YYNGEE. CDR3 sequence: CASSVVDFASGRGYTF. The CDR3 nucleotides are TGTGCCAGCAGCGTAGTGGATTTTGCGTCAGGGAGGGGCTACACCTTC.

V gene TRBV28 combines with J gene TRBJ1-2, with a weak D call TRBD1 (5 bases). CDR1 and CDR2 (germline): MDHEN, SYDVKM. Trimming removed 4 bases at V and 6 bases at J, with 18 bases between. CDR3 length equals 15 residues. The CDR3 DNA reads TGTGCCAGCAGTTCCTCCACCGCTGGGGGGGATGGCTACACCTTC. This encodes CASSSSTAGGDGYTF.

This sequence joins TRBV2 and TRBJ1-2; D is undetermined. V lost 7 bases, J lost 1 base, and 10 bases lay in between. There are 13 residues in the CDR3. Germline CDR1 and CDR2: SNHLY and FYNNEI. CDR3: CASIPTGNYGYTF. The CDR3, as DNA: TGTGCCAGCATTCCGACGGGTAACTATGGCTACACCTTC. The full variable domain, with the rest looked up from reference TRBV2 and TRBJ1-2, is EPEVTQTPSHQVTQMGQEVILRCVPISNHLYFYWYRQILGQKVEFLVSFYNNEISEKSEIFDDQFSVERPDGSNFTLKIRSTKLEDSAMYFCASIPTGNYGYTFGSGTRLTVV.

CDR3 residues: CASSQPGTYYEQYF. The CDR3, as DNA: TGCGCCAGCAGCCAGCCCGGGACTTACTACGAGCAGTACTTC. The rearrangement links TRBV4-1 to TRBJ2-7; D is perhaps TRBD2 (6 bases). The V end was cut by 3 bases, the J end by 3 bases, with 12 bases between. CDR3 length: 14 amino acids. CDR1 MGHRA and CDR2 YSYEKL come from the germline V gene.

CDR3 bases: TGTGCCAGCTCAGCCGACTCCCGGGCGGGCGAGCAGTACTTC. It is translated as CASSADSRAGEQYF. V is TRBV18 and J is TRBJ2-7; D possibly corresponds to TRBD2 (5 bases). Trimming removed 5 bases at V and 6 bases at J, with 17 bases between. Per the germline V gene, CDR1 is KGHSH and CDR2 is LQKENI. The CDR3 contains 14 residues.

The chain joins TRBV9 to TRBJ2-7, with 12 nucleotides matching TRBD1. J gave up 6 bases and V 1 base, and 11 bases lay outside the gene matches. CDR3 size: 17 residues. Germline V lookup: CDR1 SGDLS, CDR2 YYNGEE. The CDR3 protein is CASSVYPVGTGGGEQYF. DNA for the CDR3: TGTGCCAGCAGCGTATACCCCGTTGGGACAGGGGGCGGCGAGCAGTACTTC.

This clone was observed once. The chain has TRBV7-3 and TRBJ2-3; 7 bases match TRBD1. Trimming took 9 bases from V and 3 from J; bases not matched to a gene: 6. Per germline, CDR1 SGHTA and CDR2 FQGTGA. The CDR3 consists of 13 residues. CDR3 sequence (DNA): TGTGCCAGTAGACAGGGCTCAACAGATACGCAGTATTTT. Translation gives CASRQGSTDTQYF.

This rearrangement joins TRBV18 to TRBJ2-1; 9 nucleotides match TRBD2. V was pared by 0 bases and J by 8 bases, with 8 bases of the junction left unmatched. The CDR3 sequence is 16 residues long. Germline values: CDR1 KGHSH, CDR2 LQKENI. In DNA, the CDR3 is TGTGCCAGCTCACCACCCAATAGCGGGGGTTCGGATGAGCAGTTCTTC. It specifies CASSPPNSGGSDEQFF. The full variable domain, with the rest looked up from reference TRBV18 and TRBJ2-1, is NAGVMQNPRHLVRRRGQEARLRCSPMKGHSHVYWYRQLPEEGLKFMVYLQKENIIDESGMPKERFSAEFPKEGPSILRIQQVVRGDSAAYFCASSPPNSGGSDEQFFGPGTRLTVL.

The chain employs TRBV5-5 and TRBJ1-1; maybe TRBD1 (6 bases). The CDR3 is 15 residues long. Germline V gives CDR1 SGHKS, CDR2 YYEKEE (reference sequence). V was shortened by 1 base and J by 5 bases, with 15 bases between the two germline ends. CDR3 amino acids: CASSLSQGIPTEAFF. CDR3 sequence (DNA): TGTGCCAGCAGCTTGTCACAGGGAATTCCGACTGAAGCTTTCTTT.

The chain employs TRBV15 and TRBJ1-5; 9 bases agree with TRBD1. Germline V gives CDR1 LNHNV, CDR2 YYDKDF (reference sequence). This CDR3 has 14 amino acids. After removal of 4 bases from V and 6 bases from J, the junction contained 4 bases not matched to a gene. The CDR3, as DNA: TGTGCCACCAGCAACGGACAGGGGACTCAGCCCCAGCATTTT. It specifies CATSNGQGTQPQHF.